One sample yielded the 32 T cell receptor beta chains listed below, sequenced in a study of monozygotic twins with inflammatory bowel disease. From its re-call of the 5' RACE reads, TCRdb lists each CDR3 protein once, without DNA. Recorded for this sample: tens of thousands of distinct CDR3 sequences. Specimen: blood. The receptors originated from a human donor with ulcerative colitis or Crohn's disease, or a healthy co-twin of an affected twin (not recorded which).

According to its frequency, this clonotype is medium-sized. The chain employs TRBV13 and TRBJ2-3. This CDR3 spans 11 amino acids. From germline, CDR1 is PRHDT and CDR2 FYEKMQ (reference sequence). Here the CDR3 reads CASSLSDTQYF. Based on the CDR3 plus reference TRBV13 and TRBJ2-3, the full variable domain is AAGVIQSPRHLIKEKRETATLKCYPIPRHDTVYWYQQGPGQDPQFLISFYEKMQSDKGSIPDRFSAQQFSDYHSELNMSSLELGDSALYFCASSLSDTQYFGPGTRLTVL.

The chain is built from TRBV12-3 or TRBV12-4 and TRBJ1-2; TCRdb selects TRBD1, and the lack of DNA leaves this call unchecked. The CDR3 runs to 16 residues. This CDR3 is CASSPTAGITNYGYTF.

The rearrangement uses TRBV3-1 and TRBJ2-7; the D call from TCRdb, TRBD2, cannot be confirmed without DNA. Germline V gene data show CDR1 as LGHDT and CDR2 as YNNKEL (reference sequence). This CDR3 has 14 amino acids. The CDR3 protein is CASSQGGGPYEQYF.

J is TRBJ1-3 and V is TRBV29-1. The CDR3 spans 14 residues. Germline-derived CDR1 and CDR2 are SQVTM and ANQGSEA. The CDR3 sequence: CSVREGYSGNTIYF.

The chain links TRBV28 to TRBJ2-1; the TRBD2 assignment by TCRdb is unverifiable without DNA. The CDR3 contains 19 residues. The germline CDR1 and CDR2 sequences are MDHEN and SYDVKM. The CDR3 loop is CASSTSGQKLFNSYNEQFF.

The gene calls are TRBV11-2 and TRBJ1-1. The CDR3 loop spans 13 amino acids. Germline lookup yields CDR1 SGHAT and CDR2 FQNNGV. This CDR3 reads CASSLIQTTEAFF.

This chain uses TRBV5-1 with TRBJ2-2; TCRdb designates TRBD2, a call that cannot be tested without DNA. Germline V gene lookup returns CDR1 SGHRS and CDR2 YFSETQ. The CDR3 spans 17 residues. The CDR3 is CASSLDGGPQNTGELFF.

The chain employs TRBV9 and TRBJ2-7; TCRdb's D gene call, TRBD2, goes unchecked for lack of DNA. CDR3 length equals 16 residues. Germline V CDR1 and CDR2: SGDLS, YYNGEE. The CDR3 is CASSVPISRKPYEQYF.

This rearrangement joins TRBV20-1 to TRBJ2-2; TCRdb's assignment of TRBD2 cannot be checked, as there is no DNA. Germline V gives CDR1 DFQATT, CDR2 SNEGSKA (reference sequence). This CDR3 spans 16 amino acids. The CDR3 region is CSARPGLAGGTGELFF.

The chain couples TRBV5-1 to TRBJ2-5; as DNA is missing, the TRBD2 call by TCRdb cannot be tested. Per germline, CDR1 SGHRS and CDR2 YFSETQ. This CDR3 has 16 amino acids. CDR3 sequence reads: CASSWARQSRGETQYF.

This CDR3 is CASSSGSQGQETQYF. This chain connects TRBV7-9 to TRBJ2-5; without DNA, the TCRdb call of TRBD1 cannot be checked. CDR1 and CDR2 (germline): SEHNR, FQNEAQ (reference sequence). This CDR3 spans 15 amino acids.

The V gene is TRBV27, the J gene TRBJ1-4; without DNA, the TCRdb call of TRBD1 cannot be checked. Germline V gene sequence: CDR1 MNHEY, CDR2 SMNVEV (reference sequence). This CDR3 region has 15 residues. The CDR3 region is CASSSDRSTNEKLFF.

This CDR3 is CASSEPNDRPPYGYTF. The chain recombines TRBV2 with TRBJ1-2; TCRdb designates TRBD1, a call that cannot be tested without DNA. From germline, CDR1 is SNHLY and CDR2 FYNNEI. This CDR3 spans 16 amino acids. The full variable domain, with the rest looked up from reference TRBV2 and TRBJ1-2, is EPEVTQTPSHQVTQMGQEVILRCVPISNHLYFYWYRQILGQKVEFLVSFYNNEISEKSEIFDDQFSVERPDGSNFTLKIRSTKLEDSAMYFCASSEPNDRPPYGYTFGSGTRLTVV.

The rearrangement joins TRBV7-2 to TRBJ1-5; TCRdb's assignment of TRBD1 cannot be checked, as there is no DNA. CDR3 size: 13 residues. The germline CDR1 and CDR2 sequences are SGHTA and FQGNSA. The CDR3 reads CASSWGVNQPQHF.

V is TRBV4-1 and J is TRBJ2-3. CDR3 length: 16 amino acids. Germline CDR1 reads MGHRA; CDR2 reads YSYEKL. The CDR3: CASSQVDLISTDTQYF.

The chain uses TRBV5-4 and TRBJ1-1; with no DNA, the TCRdb D assignment of TRBD1 cannot be verified. In germline, CDR1 is SGHNT, CDR2 YYREEE (reference sequence). This CDR3 contains 13 residues. Here the CDR3 reads CASSLDGRTEAFF. Supplemented by reference TRBV5-4 and TRBJ1-1, the full variable domain reads ETGVTQSPTHLIKTRGQQVTLRCSSQSGHNTVSWYQQALGQGPQFIFQYYREEENGRGNFPPRFSGLQFPNYSSELNVNALELDDSALYLCASSLDGRTEAFFGQGTRLTVV.

The rearrangement links TRBV25-1 to TRBJ1-5; TCRdb designates TRBD1, a call that cannot be tested without DNA. This CDR3 is built from 14 residues. Germline V gene sequence: CDR1 MGHDK, CDR2 SYGVNS. The CDR3 protein is CASSGTGANQPQHF. Full variable domain (remainder filled in from reference TRBV25-1 and TRBJ1-5): EADIYQTPRYLVIGTGKKITLECSQTMGHDKMYWYQQDPGMELHLIHYSYGVNSTEKGDLSSESTVSRIRTEHFPLTLESARPSHTSQYLCASSGTGANQPQHFGDGTRLSIL.

V and J are TRBV3-1 and TRBJ2-6. Germline CDR1 reads LGHDT; CDR2 reads YNNKEL (reference sequence). CDR3 size: 15 residues. The CDR3 loop reads CASSPTRSGANVLTF.

V is TRBV7-2 and J is TRBJ1-2. Germline CDR1 and CDR2: SGHTA and FQGNSA. CDR3 length equals 12 residues. The chain's CDR3 is CASSLGWDGYTF.

V is TRBV20-1 and J is TRBJ2-6; there is no DNA to check the TCRdb D call of TRBD1. The CDR3 covers 16 residues. Germline V gives CDR1 DFQATT, CDR2 SNEGSKA (reference sequence). The chain's CDR3 is CSADRDIFSGANVLTF.

The chain links TRBV6-1 to TRBJ2-3; TCRdb calls TRBD2, which cannot be checked without DNA. This CDR3 has 15 residues. CDR1 MNHNS and CDR2 SASEGT come from the germline V gene. CDR3 protein: CASSPLAGGTDTQYF.

This clonotype ranks as medium-sized in terms of frequency. V is TRBV5-1 and J is TRBJ1-1. Germline CDR1 and CDR2: SGHRS and YFSETQ. The CDR3 is 11 amino acids. The CDR3 is CASTGSTEAFF.

The chain has TRBV2 and TRBJ2-5; the TRBD2 assignment by TCRdb is unverifiable without DNA. CDR1 and CDR2 from the germline V gene are SNHLY and FYNNEI. This CDR3 is built from 14 residues. The CDR3 is CASRELAAQETQYF.

The V gene is TRBV20-1, the J gene TRBJ2-3; TCRdb outputs TRBD2, but without DNA this stays unchecked. CDR1 DFQATT and CDR2 SNEGSKA come from the germline V gene (reference sequence). There are 18 residues in the CDR3. The CDR3 spells CSARGLAGKPLSTDTQYF.

The V gene is TRBV7-2, the J gene TRBJ2-1; TCRdb calls TRBD1, which cannot be checked without DNA. This CDR3 spans 13 amino acids. Germline V gene lookup returns CDR1 SGHTA and CDR2 FQGNSA. The CDR3 region is CASSLGGRREQFF.

V usage is TRBV5-4 and J usage is TRBJ1-6; the TCRdb D gene call, TRBD1, has no DNA to confirm it. This CDR3 has 14 residues. Germline V gene lookup returns CDR1 SGHNT and CDR2 YYREEE (reference sequence). CDR3 sequence: CASSGRAGNSPLHF.

The V gene is TRBV7-2, the J gene TRBJ2-7; TCRdb's D call, TRBD1, is unchecked because there is no DNA. The CDR3 runs to 14 residues. The germline gives CDR1 SGHTA, CDR2 FQGNSA. The CDR3 protein is CASSLGTEHYEQYF.

The rearrangement joins TRBV11-2 to TRBJ1-3. Germline assignment: CDR1 SGHAT and CDR2 FQNNGV. The CDR3 runs to 13 residues. CDR3 sequence: CASSLGSGNTIYF.

This chain links TRBV29-1 with TRBJ2-5; without DNA, the TCRdb call of TRBD2 cannot be checked. The germline CDR1 and CDR2 sequences are SQVTM and ANQGSEA. This CDR3 contains 14 residues. This chain's CDR3 is CSVGGLAGQETQYF.

This chain joins TRBV20-1 and TRBJ2-7; TCRdb's D call of TRBD2 is untestable without DNA. Germline CDR1 reads DFQATT; CDR2 reads SNEGSKA (reference sequence). The CDR3 is 17 amino acids. This chain's CDR3 is CSARDFLRLAGAYEQYF.

This chain links TRBV7-6 with TRBJ2-2; TCRdb picks TRBD2, but there is no DNA to check that call. Germline V CDR1 and CDR2: SGHVS, FNYEAQ. This CDR3 contains 15 residues. Here the CDR3 reads CASSRLSGGTGELFF.

V is TRBV7-9 and J is TRBJ2-2; there is no DNA to check the TCRdb D call of TRBD2. CDR1 and CDR2 from the germline V gene are SEHNR and FQNEAQ (reference sequence). The CDR3 spans 16 residues. CDR3 loop: CASSQSGGMNTGELFF.